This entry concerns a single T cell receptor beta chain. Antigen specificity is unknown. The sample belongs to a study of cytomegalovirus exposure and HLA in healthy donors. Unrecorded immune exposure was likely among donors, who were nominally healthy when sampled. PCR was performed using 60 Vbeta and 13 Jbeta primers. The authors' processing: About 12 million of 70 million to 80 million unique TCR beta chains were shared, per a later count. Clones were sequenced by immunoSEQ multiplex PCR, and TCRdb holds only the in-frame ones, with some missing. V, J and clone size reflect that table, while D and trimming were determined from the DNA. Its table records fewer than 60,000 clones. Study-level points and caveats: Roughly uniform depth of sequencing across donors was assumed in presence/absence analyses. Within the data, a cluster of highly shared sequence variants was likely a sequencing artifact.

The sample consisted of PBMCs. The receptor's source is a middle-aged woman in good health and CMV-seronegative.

This CDR3 is CASSTQGGGEQFF. CDR3 in DNA: TGTGCCAGCAGCACACAGGGGGGGGGTGAGCAGTTCTTC. The chain uses TRBV7-2 and TRBJ2-1, with D perhaps TRBD1 (8 bases). The CDR3 length is 13 residues. Germline lookup yields CDR1 SGHTA and CDR2 FQGNSA. Trimming removed 5 bases at V and 9 bases at J, with 14 bases between.